Below, 7 T cell receptor beta chains from the same sample are listed, as sequenced in a study of human T cells and chemical hapten exposure. TCRdb itself ran the RACE reads through MiXCR, one entry per CDR3 protein. The table lists 120,000 or so distinct CDR3 sequences, about 10% of them singletons. The time point was: patch test 3, about 24 weeks after DPC sensitization. Treatment specified: therapeutic diphenylcyclopropenone sensitization with weekly scalp DPC. The specimen comprised whole blood, sampled in connection with sensitization to the hapten diphenylcyclopropenone (DPC). Receptors were obtained from a woman in her forties or fifties with alopecia areata. Some clones in this sample may be carry-over from other donors' samples.

This chain links TRBV12-3 or TRBV12-4 with TRBJ1-3, with a tentative D call TRBD1 (6 bases). This CDR3 spans 13 amino acids. With 3 bases removed from V and 8 bases from J, the gap between germline ends came to 11 bases. In nucleotides, the CDR3 is TGTGCCAGCAGTTTGAACAGGGCGGACACCATATATTTT. Residues: CASSLNRADTIYF.

The chain carries TRBV6-2 or TRBV6-3 and TRBJ2-1, with TRBD2 as a possible D gene (5 bases). Trimming pared 9 bases from V and 8 bases from J, leaving 20 bases between. Germline V gives CDR1 MNHEY, CDR2 SVGEGT. The CDR3 runs 14 residues. DNA for the CDR3: TGTGCCAGACCCAGGAACGGGATGGGCTATGAGCAGTTCTTC. It encodes CARPRNGMGYEQFF.

This clonotype was counted ten times or more. The genes are TRBV7-8 and TRBJ2-3; D remains unclear. There are 14 residues in the CDR3. CDR1 and CDR2 (germline): SGHVS, FQNEAQ. With 1 base removed from V and 4 bases from J, the gap between germline ends came to 9 bases. The CDR3: CASSLETPPDTQYF. For the CDR3, the DNA is TGTGCCAGCAGCTTAGAGACTCCACCAGATACGCAGTATTTT.

This clonotype was detected many times. The chain has TRBV5-1 and TRBJ2-7; D unresolved. Germline assignment: CDR1 SGHRS and CDR2 YFSETQ. With 4 bases removed from V and 1 base from J, the gap between germline ends came to 12 bases. The CDR3 extends over 14 amino acids. The CDR3 loop is CASSLADGSYEQYF. CDR3 nucleotide sequence: TGCGCCAGCAGCCTGGCCGACGGTTCCTACGAGCAGTACTTC.

In this sample, this clonotype turned up a few times. The CDR3 nucleotides are TGTGCCAGCAGCTTACCCCGGGACATGACCGGGGAGCTGTTTTTT. Translation: CASSLPRDMTGELFF. The chain carries TRBV11-2 and TRBJ2-2; the D gene is possibly TRBD1 (6 bases). The V and J ends lost 2 bases and 5 bases respectively, with 12 bases between them. The CDR3 covers 15 residues. Germline CDR1 SGHAT, CDR2 FQNNGV.

On this clonotype: An end of the junction differs from the germline gene, which may be a read error. The rearrangement joins TRBV7-2 to TRBJ1-5; 7 nucleotides agree with TRBD1. This CDR3 has 13 residues. Germline lookup yields CDR1 SGHTA and CDR2 FQGNSA. CDR3 sequence: CASTLGGKQPQHF. CDR3 nucleotide sequence: TGTGCCAGCACCCTAGGGGGCAAACAGCCCCAGCATTTT.

Many counts were recorded for this clonotype. The rearrangement joins TRBV9 to TRBJ2-1, with TRBD2 identical over 13 bases. J was trimmed by 8 bases and V by 4 bases; bases with no gene match: 9. This CDR3 is 16 amino acids long. Germline CDR1 is SGDLS and CDR2 is YYNGEE. For the CDR3, the DNA is TGTGCCAGCAGCACTGAACTAGCGGGAGGGATGGATGAGCAGTTCTTC. Protein sequence: CASSTELAGGMDEQFF.